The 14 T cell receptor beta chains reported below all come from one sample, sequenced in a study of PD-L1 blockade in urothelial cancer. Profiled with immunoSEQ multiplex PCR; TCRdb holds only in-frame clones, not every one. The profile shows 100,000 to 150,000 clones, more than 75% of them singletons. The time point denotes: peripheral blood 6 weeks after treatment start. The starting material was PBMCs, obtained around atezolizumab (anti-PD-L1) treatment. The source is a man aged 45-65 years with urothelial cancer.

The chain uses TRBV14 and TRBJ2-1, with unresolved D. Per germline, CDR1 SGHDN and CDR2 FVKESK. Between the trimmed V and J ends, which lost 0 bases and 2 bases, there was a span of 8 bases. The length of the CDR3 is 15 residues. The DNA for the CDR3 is TGTGCCAGCAGCCAAGATGGCCAAACCTACAATGAGCAGTTCTTC. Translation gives CASSQDGQTYNEQFF. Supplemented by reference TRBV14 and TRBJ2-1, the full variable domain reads EAGVTQFPSHSVIEKGQTVTLRCDPISGHDNLYWYRRVMGKEIKFLLHFVKESKQDESGMPNNRFLAERTGGTYSTLKVQPAELEDSGVYFCASSQDGQTYNEQFFGPGTRLTVL.

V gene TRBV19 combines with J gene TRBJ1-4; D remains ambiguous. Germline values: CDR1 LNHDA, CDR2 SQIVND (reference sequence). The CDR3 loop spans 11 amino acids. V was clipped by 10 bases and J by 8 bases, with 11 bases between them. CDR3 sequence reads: CATTLREKLFF. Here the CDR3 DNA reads TGTGCCACTACCCTCCGGGAAAAACTGTTTTTT. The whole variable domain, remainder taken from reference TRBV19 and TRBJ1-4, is DGGITQSPKYLFRKEGQNVTLSCEQNLNHDAMYWYRQDPGQGLRLIYYSQIVNDFQKGDIAEGYSVSREKKESFPLTVTSAQKNPTAFYLCATTLREKLFFGSGTQLSVL.

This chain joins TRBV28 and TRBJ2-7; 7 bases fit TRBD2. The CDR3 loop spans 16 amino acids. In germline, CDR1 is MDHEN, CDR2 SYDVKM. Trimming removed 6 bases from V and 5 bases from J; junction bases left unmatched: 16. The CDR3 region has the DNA TGTGCCAGCAGGCCCCTCGCGGGGGTTCGAAATAACGAGCAGTACTTC. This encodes CASRPLAGVRNNEQYF.

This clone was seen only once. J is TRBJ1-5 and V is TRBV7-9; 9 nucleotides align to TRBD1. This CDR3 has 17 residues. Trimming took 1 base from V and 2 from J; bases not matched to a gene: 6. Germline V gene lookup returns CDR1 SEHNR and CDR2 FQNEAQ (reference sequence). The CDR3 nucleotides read TGTGCCAGCAGCTTAGTACAGGGGGCTTGGGGCAATCAGCCCCAGCATTTT. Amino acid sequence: CASSLVQGAWGNQPQHF.

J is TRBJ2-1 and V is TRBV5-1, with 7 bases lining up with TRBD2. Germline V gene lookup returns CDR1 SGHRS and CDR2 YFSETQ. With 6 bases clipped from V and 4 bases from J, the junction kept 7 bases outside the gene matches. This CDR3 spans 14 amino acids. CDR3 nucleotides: TGCGCCAGCATGGGCGGGAGTCAATACAATGAGCAGTTCTTC. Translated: CASMGGSQYNEQFF.

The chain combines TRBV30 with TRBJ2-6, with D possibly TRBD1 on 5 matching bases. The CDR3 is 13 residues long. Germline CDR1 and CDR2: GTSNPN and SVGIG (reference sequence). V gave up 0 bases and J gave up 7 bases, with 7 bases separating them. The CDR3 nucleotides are TGTGCCTGGAGTGTTGGGGCTGCCAACGTCCTGACTTTC. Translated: CAWSVGAANVLTF.

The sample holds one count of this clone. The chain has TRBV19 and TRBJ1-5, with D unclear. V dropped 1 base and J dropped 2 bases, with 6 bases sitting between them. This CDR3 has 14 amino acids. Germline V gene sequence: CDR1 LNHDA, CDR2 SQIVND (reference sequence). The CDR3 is CASSIGSGNQPQHF. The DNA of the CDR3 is TGTGCCAGTAGTATAGGGTCGGGCAATCAGCCCCAGCATTTT.

CDR3 sequence reads: CASRRRGTVHENTGELFF. In nucleotides, the CDR3 is TGTGCCAGCAGGAGAAGAGGGACAGTCCATGAAAACACCGGGGAGCTGTTTTTT. This sequence joins TRBV25-1 and TRBJ2-2; TRBD1 matches at 7 bases. With 6 bases clipped from V and 2 bases from J, the junction kept 15 bases outside the gene matches. CDR1 and CDR2 (germline): MGHDK, SYGVNS. The CDR3 is 18 amino acids.

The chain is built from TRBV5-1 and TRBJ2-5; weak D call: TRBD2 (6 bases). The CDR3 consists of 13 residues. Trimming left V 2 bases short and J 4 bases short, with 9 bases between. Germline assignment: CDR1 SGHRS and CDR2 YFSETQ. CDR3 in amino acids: CASSFFSGETQYF. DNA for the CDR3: TGCGCCAGCAGCTTTTTTAGCGGAGAGACCCAGTACTTC.

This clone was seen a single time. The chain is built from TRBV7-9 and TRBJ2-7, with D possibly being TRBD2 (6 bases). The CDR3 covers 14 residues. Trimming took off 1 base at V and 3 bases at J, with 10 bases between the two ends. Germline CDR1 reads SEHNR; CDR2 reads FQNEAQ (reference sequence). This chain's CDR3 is CASSLGGTYYEQYF. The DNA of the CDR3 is TGTGCCAGCAGCTTAGGAGGGACTTACTACGAGCAGTACTTC.

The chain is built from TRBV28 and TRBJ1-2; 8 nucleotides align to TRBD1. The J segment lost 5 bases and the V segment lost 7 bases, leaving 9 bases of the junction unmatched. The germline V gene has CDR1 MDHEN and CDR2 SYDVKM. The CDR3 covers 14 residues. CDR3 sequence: CASNTGGISYGYTF. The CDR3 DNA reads TGTGCCAGCAACACAGGGGGGATATCATATGGCTACACCTTC.

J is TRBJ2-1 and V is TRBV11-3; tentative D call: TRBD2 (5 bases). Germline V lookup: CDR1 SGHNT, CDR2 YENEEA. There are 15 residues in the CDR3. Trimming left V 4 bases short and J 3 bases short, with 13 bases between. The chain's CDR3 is CASSSRGGGYNEQFF. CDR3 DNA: TGTGCCAGCAGCTCTCGGGGTGGCGGCTACAATGAGCAGTTCTTC.

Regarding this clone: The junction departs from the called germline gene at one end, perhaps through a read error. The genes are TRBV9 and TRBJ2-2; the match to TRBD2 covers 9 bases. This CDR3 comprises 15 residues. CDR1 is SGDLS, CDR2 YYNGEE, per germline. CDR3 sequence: CASRVAGDGTGELFF. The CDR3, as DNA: TGTGCCAGCAGGGTAGCGGGAGATGGGACCGGGGAGCTGTTTTTT.

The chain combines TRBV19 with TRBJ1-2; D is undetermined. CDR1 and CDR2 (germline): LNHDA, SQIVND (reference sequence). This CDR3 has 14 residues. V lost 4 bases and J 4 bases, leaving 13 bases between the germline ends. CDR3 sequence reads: CASSTPSRFYGYTF. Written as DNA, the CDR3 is TGTGCCAGTAGTACCCCCAGCAGGTTCTATGGCTACACCTTC.